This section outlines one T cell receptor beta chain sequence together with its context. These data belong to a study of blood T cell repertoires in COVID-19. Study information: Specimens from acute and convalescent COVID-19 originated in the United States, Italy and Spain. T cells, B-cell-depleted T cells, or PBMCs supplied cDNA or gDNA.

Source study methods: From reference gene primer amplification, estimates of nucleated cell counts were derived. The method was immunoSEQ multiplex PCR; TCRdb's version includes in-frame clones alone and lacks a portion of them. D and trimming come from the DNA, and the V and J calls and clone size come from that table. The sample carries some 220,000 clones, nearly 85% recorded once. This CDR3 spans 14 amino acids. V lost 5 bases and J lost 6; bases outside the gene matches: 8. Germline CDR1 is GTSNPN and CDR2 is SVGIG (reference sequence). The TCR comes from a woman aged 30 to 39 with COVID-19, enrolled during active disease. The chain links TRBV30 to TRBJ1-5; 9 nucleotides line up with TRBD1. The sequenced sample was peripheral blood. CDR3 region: CAWSQGAGGQPQHF. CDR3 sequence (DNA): TGTGCCTGGTCACAGGGGGCAGGAGGTCAGCCCCAGCATTTT.